The 5 T cell receptor beta chains given below trace back to one sample, sequenced in a study of CD8 T cells in Susac syndrome. Random hexamers served to reverse transcribe roughly 0.5 to 1 ug RNA. A single record per CDR3 protein comes from TCRdb applying MiXCR to the immunoSEQ multiplex PCR reads. The sample includes approximately 120,000 distinct CDR3 sequences, 96% of them seen just once. Input material: CD4+ T cells from PBMCs. The origin of the receptors is a human donor in good health.

The V call is TRBV20-1, the J call TRBJ1-4; D unclear. The germline CDR1 and CDR2 sequences are DFQATT and SNEGSKA (reference sequence). With 6 bases removed from V and 6 bases from J, the gap between germline ends came to 14 bases. This CDR3 is 13 amino acids long. The CDR3 here is CSAITPGDEKLFF. CDR3 nucleotides: TGCAGTGCCATCACTCCCGGCGATGAAAAACTGTTTTTT.

The V gene is TRBV30, the J gene TRBJ2-7; D may match TRBD1 or TRBD2 (5 bases each). CDR3 length: 14 residues. Between the trimmed V and J ends, which lost 8 bases and 2 bases, there was a span of 19 bases. Germline CDR1 is GTSNPN and CDR2 is SVGIG (reference sequence). As DNA, the CDR3 is TGTGCCGGGGGAACCCGGGGCTTAACCTACGAGCAGTACTTC. Protein sequence: CAGGTRGLTYEQYF. Combining the CDR3 with reference TRBV30 and TRBJ2-7 gives the whole variable domain SQTIHQWPATLVQPVGSPLSLECTVEGTSNPNLYWYRQAAGRGLQLLFYSVGIGQISSEVPQNLSASRPQDRQFILSSKKLLLSDSGFYLCAGGTRGLTYEQYFGPGTRLTVT.

The CDR3 DNA is TGTGCCAGCAGAGGACTAGCCACCGACTACGAGCAGTACTTC. Translation: CASRGLATDYEQYF. The chain employs TRBV2 and TRBJ2-7; 8 bases are shared with TRBD2. Unmatched junction bases numbered 7, after V lost 6 bases and J lost 3 bases. CDR3 length: 14 residues. The germline V gene has CDR1 SNHLY and CDR2 FYNNEI. The complete variable domain, with remaining parts taken from reference TRBV2 and TRBJ2-7, reads EPEVTQTPSHQVTQMGQEVILRCVPISNHLYFYWYRQILGQKVEFLVSFYNNEISEKSEIFDDQFSVERPDGSNFTLKIRSTKLEDSAMYFCASRGLATDYEQYFGPGTRLTVT.

The CDR3: CASSRTGRDGYTF. CDR3 DNA: TGTGCCAGCAGTCGGACAGGGAGAGATGGCTACACCTTC. The chain links TRBV2 to TRBJ1-2, with 8 bases that match TRBD1. Germline V lookup: CDR1 SNHLY, CDR2 FYNNEI. The CDR3 length is 13 residues. The trim removed 5 bases at V and 6 bases at J, leaving 5 bases unmatched.

The genes are TRBV7-3 and TRBJ2-3; D might be TRBD2 (5 bases). From germline, CDR1 is SGHTA and CDR2 FQGTGA. V was cut by 3 bases and J by 4 bases, with 23 bases left in between. The CDR3 totals 18 residues. The CDR3 region has the DNA TGTGCCAGCAGCTTCCCATACCGGGAAAGAGTAGTTGCAGATACGCAGTATTTT. This encodes CASSFPYRERVVADTQYF.